This is a list of T cell receptor beta chains from one sample in a study of T cell responses to AZD1222 COVID-19 vaccine. The repertoire was sequenced with immunoSEQ multiplex PCR; TCRdb's copy has only in-frame clones and lacks some. This table holds around 120,000 clones, 92% found once. The source was peripheral blood, collected on day 0 of AZD1222 vaccination. These receptors were taken from an adult in good health. Each CDR3 is given with its conserved first and last residue. Each record gives: clone size, J gene, V gene, D gene, CDR3 DNA, CDR3 protein. The D gene is left open where the match is weak. Size is omitted from some rows. Given values are once, few, many or a class for expanded clones.

>.|TRBJ2-5|TRBV18|TRBD2
TGTGCCAGCTCACCACCGGCGGGGGGGGAGACCCAGTACTTC
CASSPPAGGETQYF
>.|TRBJ1-5|TRBV28|.
TGTGCCAGCAGTGCTATTGGTGGGGCTCCTGAGCCCCAGCATTTT
CASSAIGGAPEPQHF
>.|TRBJ1-1|TRBV30|.
TGTGCCTGGGAGGGTCTGAACACTGAAGCTTTCTTT
CAWEGLNTEAFF
>.|TRBJ2-1|TRBV30|.
TGTGCCTGGAGTAAAACTTTTTACAATGAGCAGTTCTTC
CAWSKTFYNEQFF
>.|TRBJ2-7|TRBV10-2|TRBD1
TGCGCCAGCAGTGAGTCCGGTGGACAGGGAACCTACGAGCAGTACTTC
CASSESGGQGTYEQYF
>few|TRBJ2-1|TRBV5-1|TRBD2
TGCGCCAGCAACGGACTAGCGGGAGGGCCAAATGAGCAGTTCTTC
CASNGLAGGPNEQFF
>.|TRBJ2-3|TRBV11-3|.
TGTGCCAGCAGCTTAAGGTTTCAGGACCCGCGGGATACGCAGTATTTT
CASSLRFQDPRDTQYF
>once|TRBJ1-5|TRBV19|.
TGTGCCAGTAGTCTCGGACAGCAGCCCCAGCATTTT
CASSLGQQPQHF
>.|TRBJ1-1|TRBV18|.
TGTGCCAGCTCACCAACACTTTCCACTGAAGCTTTCTTT
CASSPTLSTEAFF
>.|TRBJ1-4|TRBV29-1|.
TGCAGCGTTGGGGGGCGTGAAAAACTGTTTTTT
CSVGGREKLFF
>.|TRBJ2-5|TRBV7-6|.
TGTGCCAGCAGCCCCTCACCCCCGGGACCAGGGGAGACCCAGTACTTC
CASSPSPPGPGETQYF
>.|TRBJ2-5|TRBV7-2|.
TGTGCCAGCAGCTTAGACCGAGTGGAGACCCAGTACTTC
CASSLDRVETQYF
>.|TRBJ2-7|TRBV12-3/TRBV12-4|.
TGTGCCAGCAGTCAAGACGGTTACGAGCAGTACTTC
CASSQDGYEQYF
>.|TRBJ2-3|TRBV7-2|.
TGTGCCAGCAGCGTACCTATCACAGATACGCAGTATTTT
CASSVPITDTQYF
>few|TRBJ1-6|TRBV19|.
TGTGCCAGTAGTATACGGGAGTCTAATTCACCCCTCCACTTT
CASSIRESNSPLHF
>few|TRBJ1-2|TRBV28|TRBD1
TGTGCCAGCAGAAACACGCCAGGACAGGGGAGTGACTATGGCTACACCTTC
CASRNTPGQGSDYGYTF
>.|TRBJ2-7|TRBV3-1/TRBV3-2|TRBD1
TGTGCCAGCAGCTCCTATGGGACAGGGGAGTACGAGCAGTACTTC
CASSSYGTGEYEQYF
>.|TRBJ1-5|TRBV10-3|TRBD1
TGTGCCATCAAGAGGGGGCTGGATCAGCCCCAGCATTTT
CAIKRGLDQPQHF
>.|TRBJ2-7|TRBV5-1|.
TGCGCCAGCAGCTTGGAACAGGCCCCCTACGAGCAGTACTTC
CASSLEQAPYEQYF
>.|TRBJ2-7|TRBV5-6|TRBD2
TGTGCCAGCGGGCTGGGGGGGTACGAGCAGTACTTC
CASGLGGYEQYF
>.|TRBJ2-7|TRBV19|TRBD2
TGTGCCAGTAGTGAGACTAGCGGGAGCTCCTACGAGCAGTACTTC
CASSETSGSSYEQYF
>.|TRBJ1-2|TRBV4-3|.
TGCGCCAGCAGCCAAGAGACAGGTTTCGGCTACACCTTC
CASSQETGFGYTF